These 25 T cell receptor beta chains were sequenced from one sample in a study of blood T cell repertoires in COVID-19 (dated by TCRdb to the early 2020s). The method behind the library was the immunoSEQ multiplex PCR assay. The source is immuneACCESS, and TCRdb retained only in-frame sequences with V and J called. Part of the clones is not carried over; for the studies checked, unresolved V genes explain less than half of this, and the remainder is unexplained. This sample has 98,000 or so clones in its table, and approximately 88% of those were observed once. The ten largest clones capture 4% to 6% of the sample. Input material: peripheral blood. Source of these receptors: a human donor in a cohort sampled during active COVID-19.

This chain links TRBV15 with TRBJ1-4; 9 bases match TRBD1. Per germline, CDR1 LNHNV and CDR2 YYDKDF (reference sequence). Trimming took 4 bases from V and 3 from J; bases not matched to a gene: 9. The CDR3 has 17 amino acids. Here the CDR3 DNA reads TGTGCCACCAGCACAACCGGGACAGGGTGGGCTAATGAAAAACTGTTTTTT. Protein: CATSTTGTGWANEKLFF.

This clone was found once. The chain combines TRBV4-2 with TRBJ1-2; D remains ambiguous. CDR3 length: 16 amino acids. CDR1 LGHNA and CDR2 YNFKEQ come from the germline V gene. The ends were cut back, 2 bases at V and 1 base at J, with 14 bases in the middle. The CDR3 loop reads CASSQSWGGINYGYTF. Written as DNA, the CDR3 is TGTGCCAGCAGCCAATCCTGGGGAGGGATTAACTATGGCTACACCTTC.

V usage is TRBV27 and J usage is TRBJ2-3; 11 bases fit TRBD2. The CDR3 loop spans 18 amino acids. Germline V lookup: CDR1 MNHEY, CDR2 SMNVEV (reference sequence). V lost 3 bases and J lost 0; bases outside the gene matches: 8. DNA of the CDR3: TGTGCCAGCAGTTTTACTAGCGGGAGTGAGGTTAGCACAGATACGCAGTATTTT. Translation gives CASSFTSGSEVSTDTQYF.

V and J are TRBV6-6 and TRBJ2-3; 9 positions agree with TRBD2. The J segment lost 4 bases and the V segment lost 4 bases, leaving 3 bases of the junction unmatched. CDR1 is MNHNY and CDR2 is SVGAGI in the germline V gene (reference sequence). The CDR3 runs to 14 residues. Here the CDR3 reads CASSSRGGADTQYF. CDR3 in DNA: TGTGCCAGCAGTTCCCGCGGGGGGGCAGATACGCAGTATTTT.

This clone occurred once. J is TRBJ2-1 and V is TRBV4-1; 7 bases map to TRBD2. Germline CDR1 is MGHRA and CDR2 is YSYEKL. The CDR3 extends over 16 amino acids. Trimming cost V 1 base and J 0 bases; bases outside gene matches: 3. The CDR3 region is CASSQVSGNSYNEQFF. The CDR3 DNA reads as TGCGCCAGCAGCCAAGTAAGCGGGAACTCCTACAATGAGCAGTTCTTC.

The V call is TRBV19, the J call TRBJ2-7; 13 nucleotides match TRBD2. The trim removed 2 bases at V and 3 bases at J, leaving 22 bases unmatched. The germline V gene has CDR1 LNHDA and CDR2 SQIVND (reference sequence). This CDR3 has 22 amino acids. The CDR3 DNA sequence: TGTGCCAGTAGTATACCTACCTCTCCGACTAGCGGGGGGATAATCCGAGTCTACGAGCAGTACTTC. Translating gives CASSIPTSPTSGGIIRVYEQYF.

The J gene is TRBJ1-4, the V gene TRBV28; TRBD1 matches 9 bases. Trimming cost V 6 bases and J 7 bases; bases outside gene matches: 9. This CDR3 is 15 amino acids long. Germline V gene sequence: CDR1 MDHEN, CDR2 SYDVKM. The CDR3 protein is CASRGPGQGGEKLFF. The CDR3 DNA is TGTGCCAGCAGGGGTCCGGGACAGGGAGGTGAAAAACTGTTTTTT.

The V call is TRBV15, the J call TRBJ2-7; D perhaps matches TRBD1 (6 bases). Germline assignment: CDR1 LNHNV and CDR2 YYDKDF (reference sequence). The CDR3 is 14 residues long. Trimming shortened V by 6 bases and J by 2 bases, and 14 bases separated the two germline ends. The CDR3 loop reads CATSRGKPPYEQYF. CDR3 sequence (DNA): TGTGCCACCAGTAGGGGGAAACCCCCCTACGAGCAGTACTTC.

The V and J genes are TRBV19 and TRBJ2-2, with D perhaps matching TRBD2 (6 bases). This CDR3 contains 17 residues. Germline CDR1 reads LNHDA; CDR2 reads SQIVND (reference sequence). V gave up 5 bases and J gave up 1 base, with 17 bases separating them. For the CDR3, the DNA is TGTGCCAGTAGTCGCCCCCCGGGTAGCGGGAACACCGGGGAGCTGTTTTTT. Translating gives CASSRPPGSGNTGELFF.

The rearrangement uses TRBV19 and TRBJ1-5, with 8 bases aligning to TRBD1. There are 14 residues in the CDR3. Per germline, CDR1 LNHDA and CDR2 SQIVND (reference sequence). V was pared by 3 bases and J by 3 bases, with 1 base of the junction left unmatched. CDR3 DNA: TGTGCCAGTAGTATGACAGGGGCCAATCAGCCCCAGCATTTT. Encoded protein: CASSMTGANQPQHF.

V usage is TRBV6-1 and J usage is TRBJ1-1; D is possibly TRBD1 (6 bases). The CDR3 spans 15 residues. From germline, CDR1 is MNHNS and CDR2 SASEGT. V was shortened by 2 bases and J by 7 bases, with 17 bases between the two germline ends. The CDR3 is CASSELDSEAVEAFF. The CDR3 region has the DNA TGTGCCAGCAGTGAATTGGACAGCGAGGCGGTTGAAGCTTTCTTT.

This chain uses TRBV23-1 with TRBJ1-3, with a weak D call TRBD1 (5 bases). TRBV23-1 is an open reading frame whose function is uncertain. Deletions cut 5 bases from V and 4 bases from J, with 18 bases between. The CDR3 extends over 16 amino acids. The CDR3 region has the DNA TGCGCCAGCAGTGTAATGGAAGACAGATACGGAAACACCATATATTTT. Protein product: CASSVMEDRYGNTIYF.

The J gene is TRBJ1-5, the V gene TRBV18, with 7 bases aligning to TRBD1. Looked up from germline, CDR1 is KGHSH and CDR2 is LQKENI. The CDR3 runs to 15 residues. Trimming took 3 bases from V and 3 from J; bases not matched to a gene: 5. CDR3 in DNA: TGTGCCAGCTCACCCATAAAGGGGGCCAATCAGCCCCAGCATTTT. Its translation is CASSPIKGANQPQHF.

The J gene is TRBJ1-4, the V gene TRBV10-3; TRBD1 aligns across 10 bases. Unmatched junction bases numbered 3, after V lost 0 bases and J lost 5 bases. CDR1 ENHRY and CDR2 SYGVKD come from the germline V gene. This CDR3 spans 16 amino acids. Here the CDR3 reads CAISESGTGENEKLFF. The CDR3 DNA follows: TGTGCCATCAGTGAGTCCGGGACAGGGGAGAATGAAAAACTGTTTTTT.

The chain is built from TRBV4-2 and TRBJ2-2, with D possibly TRBD1 on 5 matching bases. The V gene's germline CDR1 is LGHNA and CDR2 YNFKEQ. This CDR3 comprises 14 residues. Trimming cost V 2 bases and J 5 bases, with 9 bases left between them. The CDR3 nucleotides read TGTGCCAGCAGCCAAACCCAGGGTACCGGGGAGCTGTTTTTT. This codes for CASSQTQGTGELFF.

This clone was counted a single time. The rearrangement uses TRBV2 and TRBJ2-7; D is unclear. CDR3 length equals 11 residues. Germline values: CDR1 SNHLY, CDR2 FYNNEI. The V and J ends lost 10 bases and 3 bases respectively, with 10 bases between them. The CDR3 sequence: CATAENYEQYF. The CDR3 coding sequence is TGTGCCACCGCGGAGAACTACGAGCAGTACTTC.

V is TRBV30 and J is TRBJ1-2; D uncertain. CDR1 and CDR2 (germline): GTSNPN, SVGIG (reference sequence). This CDR3 region has 12 residues. Trimming shortened V by 1 base and J by 7 bases, and 10 bases separated the two germline ends. CDR3 region: CAWSAGSRGYTF. The DNA of the CDR3 is TGTGCCTGGAGTGCAGGCAGCCGTGGCTACACCTTC.

The genes are TRBV7-9 and TRBJ1-4; weak D call: TRBD1 (6 bases). V lost 6 bases and J 2 bases, leaving 10 bases between the germline ends. The CDR3 consists of 14 residues. The V gene's germline CDR1 is SEHNR and CDR2 FQNEAQ (reference sequence). The CDR3: CASSMGATNEKLFF. In DNA form, the CDR3 reads TGTGCCAGCAGTATGGGGGCGACTAATGAAAAACTGTTTTTT.

The chain is built from TRBV5-1 and TRBJ1-1, with D possibly TRBD1 on 5 matching bases. V was shortened by 4 bases and J by 0 bases, with 13 bases between the two germline ends. This CDR3 region has 15 residues. The germline V gene has CDR1 SGHRS and CDR2 YFSETQ. This CDR3 is CASSAGDVMNTEAFF. CDR3 DNA sequence: TGCGCCAGCAGCGCGGGGGACGTTATGAACACTGAAGCTTTCTTT. Full variable domain (remainder filled in from reference TRBV5-1 and TRBJ1-1): KAGVTQTPRYLIKTRGQQVTLSCSPISGHRSVSWYQQTPGQGLQFLFEYFSETQRNKGNFPGRFSGRQFSNSRSEMNVSTLELGDSALYLCASSAGDVMNTEAFFGQGTRLTVV.

The V and J genes are TRBV10-2 and TRBJ2-6; no firm D call. The germline V gene encodes CDR1 WSHSY and CDR2 SAAADI. The CDR3 has 13 residues. Deletions cut 8 bases from V and 0 bases from J, with 5 bases between. CDR3 region: CASQNSGANVLTF. The CDR3 nucleotides are TGCGCCAGCCAAAACTCTGGGGCCAACGTCCTGACTTTC.

This chain connects TRBV28 to TRBJ1-2; D unclear. Germline CDR1 is MDHEN and CDR2 is SYDVKM. This CDR3 is built from 16 residues. Trimming shortened V by 7 bases and J by 1 base, and 19 bases separated the two germline ends. The CDR3 is CASIAPGSPLNYGYTF. DNA for the CDR3: TGTGCCAGCATCGCCCCGGGGAGCCCCCTTAACTATGGCTACACCTTC.

This clone came up a few times. V usage is TRBV3-1 (or the pseudogene TRBV3-2) and J usage is TRBJ1-1; D is ambiguous. The V and J ends lost 2 bases and 1 base respectively, with 8 bases between them. CDR3 length: 14 residues. Germline V CDR1 and CDR2: LGHDT, YNNKEL (reference sequence). The CDR3 sequence: CASSQSTENTEAFF. CDR3 nucleotide sequence: TGTGCCAGCAGCCAAAGTACAGAGAACACTGAAGCTTTCTTT.

The rearrangement uses TRBV28 and TRBJ2-7; 7 nucleotides line up with TRBD2. Germline V gene data show CDR1 as MDHEN and CDR2 as SYDVKM. The J segment lost 0 bases and the V segment lost 3 bases, leaving 8 bases of the junction unmatched. This CDR3 contains 16 residues. CDR3 coding DNA: TGTGCCAGCAGTTTTCTCGGGGGGAGCAACTCCTACGAGCAGTACTTC. It translates to CASSFLGGSNSYEQYF.

The genes are TRBV28 and TRBJ1-1; 7 nucleotides match TRBD1. Trimming removed 5 bases from V and 5 bases from J; junction bases left unmatched: 8. The CDR3 covers 14 residues. Germline V gives CDR1 MDHEN, CDR2 SYDVKM. CDR3: CASSPSDRHTEAFF. CDR3 nucleotide sequence: TGTGCCAGCAGTCCCTCGGACAGGCATACTGAAGCTTTCTTT.

This clone was counted only a few times. The gene calls are TRBV30 and TRBJ1-1; D gene uncertain. V was cut by 2 bases and J by 6 bases, with 13 bases left in between. Per germline, CDR1 GTSNPN and CDR2 SVGIG (reference sequence). The CDR3 runs to 13 residues. CDR3 region: CAWSLLGRAEAFF. CDR3 nucleotide sequence: TGTGCCTGGAGTTTGCTGGGGAGGGCTGAAGCTTTCTTT.